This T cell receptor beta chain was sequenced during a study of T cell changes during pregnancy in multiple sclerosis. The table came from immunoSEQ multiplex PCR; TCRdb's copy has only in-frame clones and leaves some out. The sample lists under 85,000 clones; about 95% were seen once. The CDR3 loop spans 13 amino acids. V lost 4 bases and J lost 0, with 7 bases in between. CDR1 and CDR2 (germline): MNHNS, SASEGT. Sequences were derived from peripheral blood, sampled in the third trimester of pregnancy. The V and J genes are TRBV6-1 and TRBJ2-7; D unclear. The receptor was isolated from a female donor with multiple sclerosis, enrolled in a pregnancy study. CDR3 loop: CASSVTNSYEQYF. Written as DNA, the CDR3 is TGTGCCAGCAGTGTGACAAACTCCTACGAGCAGTACTTC.